The 25 T cell receptor beta chains presented below share a single source sample, sequenced in a study of OX40 agonist ivuxolimab in advanced cancers. The method was immunoSEQ multiplex PCR; TCRdb's version includes in-frame clones alone and lacks a portion of them. The table has approximately 82,000 clones, approximately 87% seen once; the top ten hold around 0.88%. Sequencing was performed on CD4+ or CD8+ T cells sorted from blood, taken in a trial of the OX40 agonist ivuxolimab. The receptors come from an adult with an advanced solid tumor such as melanoma, head and neck, liver or kidney cancer.

The V and J genes are TRBV27 and TRBJ2-6; 10 bases line up with TRBD1. Germline loops: CDR1 MNHEY, CDR2 SMNVEV (reference sequence). The V gene end was trimmed by 6 bases and the J gene end by 2 bases; junction bases not matched to a gene: 10. The CDR3 is 18 amino acids. The CDR3 protein is CASSYRDRGYPGANVLTF. The CDR3 nucleotides are TGTGCCAGCAGCTACCGGGACAGGGGTTACCCTGGGGCCAACGTCCTGACTTTC.

This rearrangement joins TRBV6-5 to TRBJ1-4, with a possible D match to TRBD1 (6 bases). CDR1 and CDR2 (germline): MNHEY, SVGAGI. The CDR3 has 15 residues. V lost 0 bases and J 12 bases, leaving 17 bases between the germline ends. Here the CDR3 DNA reads TGTGCCAGCAGTTACTCGCTTGAGGGGGATTCGGAACTGTTTTTT. As protein: CASSYSLEGDSELFF.

The rearrangement uses TRBV4-3 and TRBJ1-4; possible D gene TRBD1, 5 bases. Germline assignment: CDR1 LGHNA and CDR2 YSLEER. The V and J ends lost 0 bases and 4 bases respectively, with 18 bases between them. The CDR3 extends over 18 amino acids. The CDR3 loop is CASSQDGDPGLLNEKLFF. The CDR3 DNA reads TGCGCCAGCAGCCAAGATGGGGACCCGGGACTGCTTAATGAAAAACTGTTTTTT.

The sample holds one count of this clone. The J gene is TRBJ2-5, the V gene TRBV4-3; tentatively, D is TRBD1 (8 bases). The J call may be incorrect, as the DNA end agrees better with TRBJ2-7. This CDR3 has 15 amino acids. The germline gives CDR1 LGHNA, CDR2 YSLEER. CDR3 coding DNA: TGCGCCAGCAGCCTTAACACAGGGGGGGAATACGAGCAGTACTTC. Protein product: CASSLNTGGEYEQYF.

The chain links TRBV7-2 to TRBJ1-6; 8 positions match TRBD1. The V and J ends lost 5 bases and 5 bases, in that order; junction bases with no gene match: 11. This CDR3 contains 17 residues. CDR1 and CDR2 (germline): SGHTA, FQGNSA. The CDR3 sequence is CASSPRTGWSDNSPLHF. The CDR3 DNA reads TGTGCCAGCAGCCCTCGGACAGGGTGGTCCGATAATTCACCCCTCCACTTT.

The chain employs TRBV6-1 and TRBJ1-2; D gene unclear. The length of the CDR3 is 15 residues. The germline V gene encodes CDR1 MNHNS and CDR2 SASEGT. Trimming shortened V by 1 base and J by 3 bases, and 12 bases separated the two germline ends. In DNA, the CDR3 is TGTGCCAGCAGTGAAGTTGGGGAAGCGGACTATGGCTACACCTTC. This codes for CASSEVGEADYGYTF.

V and J are TRBV6-1 and TRBJ2-2; D gene unclear. Trimming took 1 base from V and 2 from J, leaving 11 bases between them. CDR1 is MNHNS and CDR2 is SASEGT in the germline V gene. The CDR3 sequence is 16 residues long. For the CDR3, the DNA is TGTGCCAGCAGTGAAGTCCTGGGAAGTAACACCGGGGAGCTGTTTTTT. Its protein product is CASSEVLGSNTGELFF.

The rearrangement links TRBV18 to TRBJ1-3, with 7 bases fitting TRBD1. The CDR3 runs to 16 residues. Germline V gene data show CDR1 as KGHSH and CDR2 as LQKENI. V lost 4 bases to trimming and J lost 9 bases; unmatched junction nucleotides: 15. Here the CDR3 reads CASSLPRDSSSGTIYF. CDR3 in DNA: TGTGCCAGCTCACTGCCTCGGGACAGTTCGTCGGGCACCATATATTTT.

For the CDR3, the DNA is TGTGCCATTGGGCCAGACCTCTCTGGAAACACCATATATTTT. The encoded protein is CAIGPDLSGNTIYF. This rearrangement joins TRBV10-3 to TRBJ1-3, with D hard to call. Trimming removed 9 bases at V and 0 bases at J, with 12 bases between. The CDR3 loop spans 14 amino acids. Germline V gives CDR1 ENHRY, CDR2 SYGVKD.

This chain uses TRBV7-3 with TRBJ1-2; D might be TRBD1 (6 bases). CDR1 is SGHTA, CDR2 FQGTGA, per germline. The CDR3 has 15 residues. Trimming removed 5 bases from V and 8 bases from J, with 21 bases in between. This CDR3 is CASSLGGRRLQGYTF. CDR3 in DNA: TGTGCCAGCAGCCTAGGGGGACGTAGACTGCAGGGCTACACCTTC. The entire variable domain, with the rest obtained from reference TRBV7-3 and TRBJ1-2, is as follows: GAGVSQTPSNKVTEKGKYVELRCDPISGHTALYWYRQSLGQGPEFLIYFQGTGAADDSGLPNDRFFAVRPEGSVSTLKIQRTERGDSAVYLCASSLGGRRLQGYTFGSGTRLTVV.

The V and J genes are TRBV7-8 and TRBJ2-7; 7 bases align to TRBD2. Germline values: CDR1 SGHVS, CDR2 FQNEAQ. With 5 bases clipped from V and 6 bases from J, the junction kept 10 bases outside the gene matches. CDR3 length: 14 residues. The CDR3 DNA is TGTGCCAGCAGCCAAGGGAGGGAGCCCTCCGAGCAGTACTTC. This translates into CASSQGREPSEQYF.

This clone came up a few times. The V and J genes are TRBV30 and TRBJ1-2; TRBD1 is a possible D gene (6 bases). Germline CDR1 is GTSNPN and CDR2 is SVGIG (reference sequence). CDR3 length equals 14 residues. V lost 0 bases and J lost 4, with 12 bases in between. CDR3 nucleotides: TGTGCCTGGAGTGTTAGGAGGGGGTTCTATGGCTACACCTTC. It specifies CAWSVRRGFYGYTF.

The chain is built from TRBV29-1 and TRBJ1-1; D unclear. The CDR3 loop spans 11 amino acids. With 7 bases removed from V and 11 bases from J, the gap between germline ends came to 17 bases. The V gene's germline CDR1 is SQVTM and CDR2 ANQGSEA. CDR3 nucleotide sequence: TGCAGCGCCTCTTACAACACCGGGGCTTTCTTT. This encodes CSASYNTGAFF.

The chain recombines TRBV5-6 with TRBJ2-5; D call uncertain. Deletions cut 2 bases from V and 9 bases from J, with 17 bases between. This CDR3 is 14 amino acids long. CDR1 is SGHDT, CDR2 YYEEEE, per germline. CDR3 DNA: TGTGCCAGCAGCTTACCAGACCGAAGTTCGGCCCAGTACTTC. Protein: CASSLPDRSSAQYF.

This chain connects TRBV15 to TRBJ1-4; 10 bases are shared with TRBD1. The junction had 9 bases not matched to a gene; V was cut back by 3 bases and J by 8 bases. The CDR3 extends over 16 amino acids. Germline V CDR1 and CDR2: LNHNV, YYDKDF (reference sequence). CDR3 residues: CATSRTLGQGDEKLFF. CDR3 DNA sequence: TGTGCCACCAGCAGGACCTTAGGACAGGGGGACGAAAAACTGTTTTTT.

J is TRBJ2-1 and V is TRBV7-2, with 11 positions matching TRBD1. V trimming: 7 bases; J trimming: 8 bases; junction bases outside the gene matches: 4. Germline lookup yields CDR1 SGHTA and CDR2 FQGNSA. The CDR3 is made up of 13 amino acids. DNA for the CDR3: TGTGCCAGCAATCGGGGACAGGGGGATGAGCAGTTCTTC. Residues: CASNRGQGDEQFF.

The genes are TRBV5-5 and TRBJ1-1, with D unresolved. The germline V gene has CDR1 SGHKS and CDR2 YYEKEE (reference sequence). The CDR3 covers 13 residues. Trimming took 1 base from V and 7 from J, leaving 11 bases between them. CDR3 region: CASSLLTVFEAFF. DNA of the CDR3: TGTGCCAGCAGCTTGTTGACGGTTTTTGAAGCTTTCTTT. Looking up the rest from reference TRBV5-5 and TRBJ1-1 gives the full variable domain: DAGVTQSPTHLIKTRGQQVTLRCSPISGHKSVSWYQQVLGQGPQFIFQYYEKEERGRGNFPDRFSARQFPNYSSELNVNALLLGDSALYLCASSLLTVFEAFFGQGTRLTVV.

The rearrangement uses TRBV9 and TRBJ1-1; D remains ambiguous. This CDR3 is built from 14 residues. Trimming pared 0 bases from V and 1 base from J, leaving 7 bases between. Germline V gene sequence: CDR1 SGDLS, CDR2 YYNGEE. CDR3 in amino acids: CASSVGPENTEAFF. The DNA for the CDR3 is TGTGCCAGCAGCGTAGGCCCAGAGAACACTGAAGCTTTCTTT.

This chain joins TRBV2 and TRBJ2-3; maybe TRBD2 (5 bases). Per germline, CDR1 SNHLY and CDR2 FYNNEI. CDR3 length: 13 amino acids. V was shortened by 8 bases and J by 3 bases, with 12 bases between the two germline ends. The chain's CDR3 is CASVAYTTDTQYF. In DNA form, the CDR3 reads TGTGCCAGCGTAGCGTATACAACAGATACGCAGTATTTT.

The gene calls are TRBV5-6 and TRBJ1-1, with 7 positions matching TRBD1. V lost 4 bases, J lost 1 base, and 4 bases stayed unmatched. The CDR3 has 14 residues. The germline gives CDR1 SGHDT, CDR2 YYEEEE. CDR3 region: CASSAGQPNTEAFF. In nucleotides, the CDR3 is TGTGCCAGCAGCGCGGGACAGCCGAACACTGAAGCTTTCTTT. The full variable domain, in which reference TRBV5-6 and TRBJ1-1 provide the parts outside the CDR3, is DAGVTQSPTHLIKTRGQQVTLRCSPKSGHDTVSWYQQALGQGPQFIFQYYEEEERQRGNFPDRFSGHQFPNYSSELNVNALLLGDSALYLCASSAGQPNTEAFFGQGTRLTVV.

This clone was counted only a few times. The rearrangement uses TRBV4-1 and TRBJ1-1, with 8 bases lining up with TRBD1. CDR3 length equals 16 residues. In germline, CDR1 is MGHRA, CDR2 YSYEKL. The V gene end was trimmed by 4 bases and the J gene end by 0 bases; junction bases not matched to a gene: 7. CDR3 bases: TGCGCCAGCAGCCCTTGGACAGGGAACATGAACACTGAAGCTTTCTTT. Translation: CASSPWTGNMNTEAFF.

CDR3 coding DNA: TGTGCTAGTGGTTTGGGAAATCAGCCCCAGCATTTT. Its protein product is CASGLGNQPQHF. The genes are TRBV12-5 and TRBJ1-5; D gene unclear. V was shortened by 1 base and J by 4 bases, with 2 bases between the two germline ends. The CDR3 consists of 12 residues. Germline V gene lookup returns CDR1 LGHNT and CDR2 FRNRAP.

The rearrangement links TRBV5-1 to TRBJ1-1; D remains ambiguous. The CDR3 totals 15 residues. V was clipped by 0 bases and J by 1 base, with 10 bases between them. Germline lookup yields CDR1 SGHRS and CDR2 YFSETQ. Here the CDR3 DNA reads TGCGCCAGCAGCTTGGATCTACAATCGAACACTGAAGCTTTCTTT. Translated: CASSLDLQSNTEAFF. The variable domain in full, with the rest retrieved from reference TRBV5-1 and TRBJ1-1, is KAGVTQTPRYLIKTRGQQVTLSCSPISGHRSVSWYQQTPGQGLQFLFEYFSETQRNKGNFPGRFSGRQFSNSRSEMNVSTLELGDSALYLCASSLDLQSNTEAFFGQGTRLTVV.

V is TRBV19 and J is TRBJ2-2; tentatively, D is TRBD1 (5 bases). This CDR3 is built from 18 residues. Germline-derived CDR1 and CDR2 are LNHDA and SQIVND (reference sequence). The ends were cut back, 3 bases at V and 1 base at J, with 18 bases in the middle. The CDR3 nucleotides are TGTGCCAGTAGTATGCAGAGGATGGGGCGAGAGAACACCGGGGAGCTGTTTTTT. The encoded protein is CASSMQRMGRENTGELFF.

This chain joins TRBV18 and TRBJ1-5; no clear D. CDR1 is KGHSH and CDR2 is LQKENI in the germline V gene. This CDR3 contains 14 residues. Deletions cut 6 bases from V and 0 bases from J, with 9 bases between. The CDR3 DNA sequence: TGTGCCAGCTCCTTCCAAAATAGCAATCAGCCCCAGCATTTT. This sequence encodes CASSFQNSNQPQHF.